One and the same sample provided the 20 T cell receptor beta chains below, sequenced in a study of CXCR3-negative and CXCR3-positive naive CD8 T cells. General study results and limits: Compared with CXCR3-negative naive cells, CXCR3-positive naive cells showed more hydrophobic TRB CDR3s.

The authors made the TRB cDNA libraries by 5' RACE using UMI labels. For each CDR3 protein, TCRdb gives one entry from its re-call of the 5' RACE reads, without DNA. The sample totals about 150,000 distinct CDR3 sequences. These receptors lack a known antigen. Input material: naive CXCR3+ CD8+ T cells from blood. Regarding subset: CD45RO-CCR7+CD27+CD95- naive CD8+ T cells expressing CXCR3 (TNR3+). Every receptor here comes from a human donor in good health. Some clones in this sample may be carry-over from other donors' samples.

The rearrangement joins TRBV28 to TRBJ1-5; TCRdb proposes TRBD1, but this gene call is untestable without DNA. Germline V gene lookup returns CDR1 MDHEN and CDR2 SYDVKM. The CDR3 runs 17 residues. The CDR3 protein is CASSLFTGTGDNQPQHF.

The chain joins TRBV28 to TRBJ2-2; TCRdb's D call, TRBD1, is unchecked because there is no DNA. Germline V CDR1 and CDR2: MDHEN, SYDVKM. CDR3 size: 15 residues. CDR3 loop: CASSLGTANTGELFF.

CDR3 sequence reads: CASSLFFIAGWDREQETQYF. This rearrangement joins TRBV7-9 to TRBJ2-5; the TCRdb call, TRBD1, lacks DNA for checking. CDR3 size: 20 residues. CDR1 and CDR2 from the germline V gene are SEHNR and FQNEAQ (reference sequence).

This chain's CDR3 is CASSQGTGSNSPLHF. The chain uses TRBV4-1 and TRBJ1-6; TCRdb outputs TRBD1, but without DNA this stays unchecked. Looked up from germline, CDR1 is MGHRA and CDR2 is YSYEKL. CDR3 length: 15 amino acids.

J is TRBJ1-1 and V is TRBV4-2. Germline V gene sequence: CDR1 LGHNA, CDR2 YNFKEQ. The CDR3 runs to 15 residues. The CDR3: CASSQASIRNTEAFF.

The chain uses TRBV7-2 and TRBJ2-7. The CDR3 runs to 11 residues. The V gene's germline CDR1 is SGHTA and CDR2 FQGNSA. CDR3: CASSWDYEQYF. Together with reference TRBV7-2 and TRBJ2-7, the CDR3 gives the full variable domain: GAGVSQSPSNKVTEKGKDVELRCDPISGHTALYWYRQSLGQGLEFLIYFQGNSAPDKSGLPSDRFSAERTGGSVSTLTIQRTQQEDSAVYLCASSWDYEQYFGPGTRLTVT.

The chain is built from TRBV5-5 and TRBJ1-2; the D gene TCRdb calls, TRBD1, cannot be checked with no DNA. The CDR3 consists of 15 residues. Per the germline V gene, CDR1 is SGHKS and CDR2 is YYEKEE (reference sequence). CDR3 protein: CASSQTGTGVYGYTF.

The rearrangement uses TRBV12-3 or TRBV12-4 and TRBJ2-7. The CDR3 covers 13 residues. The CDR3: CASSFGSHYEQYF.

The V and J genes are TRBV28 and TRBJ2-1; with no DNA, the TCRdb D assignment of TRBD1 cannot be verified. The CDR3 extends over 12 amino acids. CDR1 is MDHEN and CDR2 is SYDVKM in the germline V gene. CDR3 sequence: CASSLPGDEQFF.

The V gene is TRBV7-8, the J gene TRBJ2-2; TCRdb picks TRBD2, but there is no DNA to check that call. The CDR3 has 15 residues. Per the germline V gene, CDR1 is SGHVS and CDR2 is FQNEAQ. CDR3 amino acids: CASSIPTSGSGELFF.

The chain carries TRBV13 and TRBJ2-1; the TCRdb D gene call, TRBD2, has no DNA to confirm it. Per the germline V gene, CDR1 is PRHDT and CDR2 is FYEKMQ (reference sequence). The CDR3 contains 16 residues. The CDR3: CASSSSPRLADNEQFF.

The chain links TRBV29-1 to TRBJ2-3. There are 14 residues in the CDR3. The V gene's germline CDR1 is SQVTM and CDR2 ANQGSEA. The CDR3 spells CSVEWGQMADTQYF.

The gene calls are TRBV14 and TRBJ1-1. The CDR3 consists of 13 residues. The germline gives CDR1 SGHDN, CDR2 FVKESK. This CDR3 is CASSQELNTEAFF.

The V gene is TRBV28, the J gene TRBJ2-1; TCRdb calls TRBD2, which cannot be checked without DNA. The CDR3 extends over 11 amino acids. The V gene's germline CDR1 is MDHEN and CDR2 SYDVKM. The CDR3 reads CAGGLAVPQFF.

The gene calls are TRBV2 and TRBJ1-2. The CDR3 is 13 amino acids. Germline V gene sequence: CDR1 SNHLY, CDR2 FYNNEI. The CDR3 loop is CASDVTANYGYTF.

The V gene is TRBV19, the J gene TRBJ1-5. There are 12 residues in the CDR3. From germline, CDR1 is LNHDA and CDR2 SQIVND (reference sequence). CDR3 residues: CASSIGWQPQHF.

The J gene is TRBJ2-3, the V gene TRBV6-2 or TRBV6-3; the D gene TCRdb calls, TRBD2, cannot be checked with no DNA. Germline CDR1 MNHEY, CDR2 SVGEGT. The CDR3 covers 14 residues. The CDR3 loop is CASSLGTTTDTQYF.

The chain's CDR3 is CAWSVNYMPGELFF. V and J are TRBV30 and TRBJ2-2. Per the germline V gene, CDR1 is GTSNPN and CDR2 is SVGIG (reference sequence). CDR3 length: 14 amino acids.

V usage is TRBV21-1 and J usage is TRBJ2-2; the TCRdb D gene call, TRBD1, has no DNA to confirm it. TRBV21-1 is tagged as a pseudogene. The CDR3 loop spans 21 amino acids. This CDR3 reads CASSTNPKNPPGTGNTGELFF.

This rearrangement joins TRBV5-1 to TRBJ1-2; TCRdb lists TRBD1, though no DNA is available to test this call. CDR3 length: 16 residues. CDR1 is SGHRS, CDR2 YFSETQ, per germline. This CDR3 reads CASSPQRGQGADGYTF.